This is a list of T cell receptor beta chains from one sample in a study of shared clonotypes between healthy human individuals. The table came from immunoSEQ multiplex PCR; TCRdb's copy has only in-frame clones and leaves some out. The repertoire holds more than 400,000 clones, with about 72% as singletons. The sequenced material came from PBMCs. The source is a woman aged 40 to 50 in good health. Some clones in this sample may be carry-over from other donors' samples. Both conserved end residues are part of each CDR3. The order of the fields is J gene, D gene, clone size, V gene, CDR3 DNA, CDR3 protein. A D gene is named only where the DNA matches it firmly. Clone size is not always given. Where it is, it says once, few, many or a class for expanded clones.

>TRBJ2-3|TRBD2|-|TRBV28
TGTGCCAGCAGTTTAGCGGGAGCAGATACGCAGTATTTT
CASSLAGADTQYF
>TRBJ1-1|-|-|TRBV28
TGTGCCAGCAGTTCGCACACAGATGAAGCTTTCTTT
CASSSHTDEAFF
>TRBJ2-1|TRBD2|-|TRBV7-7
TGTGCTAGCAGCTTAGCGGGAATAGCCAACTACAATGAGCAGTTCTTC
CASSLAGIANYNEQFF
>TRBJ2-7|TRBD2|-|TRBV11-2
TGTGCCAGCAGCTCTAGCGGGAGTTTGTCCTACGAGCAGTACTTC
CASSSSGSLSYEQYF
>TRBJ2-1|TRBD1|-|TRBV5-1
TGCGCCAGCAGCATTGGAAGGACAGGGAGCCACAATGAGCAGTTCTTC
CASSIGRTGSHNEQFF
>TRBJ2-7|TRBD1|-|TRBV11-2
TGTGCCAGCAGCTTATCTATGACAGGGTCCGTGGGGTACGAGCAGTACTTC
CASSLSMTGSVGYEQYF
>TRBJ2-3|TRBD2|once|TRBV28
TGTGCCAGCAGTTCCTCCGGGACTAGCCCCGATACGCAGTATTTT
CASSSSGTSPDTQYF
>TRBJ1-4|-|-|TRBV6-1
TGTGCCAGCGCGACATCTCCGGCAACTAATGAAAAACTGTTTTTT
CASATSPATNEKLFF
>TRBJ2-1|-|few|TRBV18
TGTGCCAGCTCACCATTACGGGGGAATGAGCAGTTCTTC
CASSPLRGNEQFF
>TRBJ1-1|-|-|TRBV30
TGTGCCTGGACTCGACACCAGAACACTGAAGCTTTCTTT
CAWTRHQNTEAFF
>TRBJ2-4|-|-|TRBV14
TGTGCCAGCAGCCAAGGCAGGGTAGTCGCCAAAAACATTCAGTACTTC
CASSQGRVVAKNIQYF
>TRBJ2-7|-|-|TRBV6-6
TGTGCCAGCCTCGGGACGGCGAGCTCCTACGAGCAGTACTTC
CASLGTASSYEQYF
>TRBJ2-2|-|-|TRBV7-3
TGTGCCAGCACCCCCGAGGGATATACCGGGGAGCTGTTTTTT
CASTPEGYTGELFF
>TRBJ2-1|TRBD2|-|TRBV27
TGTGCCAGCAGGACAGCCCTAGCGGGAGGGGCCGTCCGGGAGCAGTTCTTC
CASRTALAGGAVREQFF
>TRBJ2-3|-|-|TRBV2
TGTGCCAGCAGTGAAGATGGGGGAGACACAGATACGCAGTATTTT
CASSEDGGDTDTQYF
>TRBJ1-4|TRBD1|-|TRBV5-6
TGTGCCAGCAGCCTGGGACAGGGGGCGCTCGGTGAAAAACTGTTTTTT
CASSLGQGALGEKLFF
>TRBJ1-3|-|few|TRBV18
TGTGCCAGCTCACCAGGGTTCTCTGGAAACACCATATATTTT
CASSPGFSGNTIYF
>TRBJ2-3|TRBD2|-|TRBV2
TGTGCCAGTCCGGGACTAGCGGGAGAAATAGATACGCAGTATTTT
CASPGLAGEIDTQYF
>TRBJ1-1|TRBD1|-|TRBV7-3
TGTGCCAGCAGCCGGAAAGGGACAGGGGGCTTTGGCACTGAAGCTTTCTTT
CASSRKGTGGFGTEAFF
>TRBJ2-4|TRBD2|once|TRBV7-3
TGTGCCAGCAGCTGCCCCCCAGCGGGGGGGGCCAAAAACATTCAGTACTTC
CASSCPPAGGAKNIQYF
>TRBJ2-5|TRBD1|-|TRBV5-1
TGCGCCAGCAGCTTGGAGCCAGGGGGGACCCAGTACTTC
CASSLEPGGTQYF
>TRBJ2-7|-|-|TRBV6-1
TGTGCCAGCAGAGACCCGGGACATTTCTACGAGCAGTACTTC
CASRDPGHFYEQYF
>TRBJ2-7|-|-|TRBV11-2
TGTGCCAGCAGCCTATCCGCACGGACCTACGAGCAGTACTTC
CASSLSARTYEQYF
>TRBJ2-7|TRBD2|-|TRBV18
TGTGCCAGCTCAGTAGCGGGAGGGGCGTACGAGCAGTACTTC
CASSVAGGAYEQYF
>TRBJ2-7|TRBD2|-|TRBV29-1
TGCAGCGTTAGGACTAGCGGAACCTACGAGCAGTACTTC
CSVRTSGTYEQYF
>TRBJ2-1|TRBD1|-|TRBV4-2
TGTGCCAGCAGCCAACTCCGGGACAGGATGGTCGGGGGCGATGAGCAGTTCTTC
CASSQLRDRMVGGDEQFF
>TRBJ1-2|TRBD1|-|TRBV29-1
TGCAGCGTATCGACAGGGGGGGTTGGCTACACCTTC
CSVSTGGVGYTF